Following are 9 T cell receptor beta chains from one sample sequenced in a study of early T cells in non-severe SARS-CoV-2 infection. TCRdb re-analysed the 5' RACE reads in MiXCR, keeping a single row per CDR3 protein. The sample lists 35,000 to 45,000 distinct CDR3 sequences; over 5% were seen once. Sequencing was performed on whole blood, taken at baseline. The receptors were sampled from an adult who was a healthcare worker with PCR-confirmed SARS-CoV-2 infection or an uninfected control (not recorded which).

Notes on this clonotype: Possible read error: a much larger clone is one base away. This chain links TRBV7-2 with TRBJ1-3; D call uncertain. Per germline, CDR1 SGHTA and CDR2 FQGNSA. CDR3 size: 14 residues. CDR3 sequence: CASSPQYSENTIYF. The CDR3 DNA sequence: TGTGCCAGCAGCCCACAGTACTCTGAAAACACCATATATTTT.

This clonotype occurred many times. The chain combines TRBV6-5 with TRBJ1-6; no firm D call. Between the trimmed V and J ends, which lost 2 bases and 9 bases, there was a span of 11 bases. Germline loops: CDR1 MNHEY, CDR2 SVGAGI. The CDR3 covers 14 residues. The CDR3 loop reads CASSYTRRSSPLHF. The DNA of the CDR3 is TGTGCCAGCAGTTACACCCGGAGGAGTTCACCCCTCCACTTT.

This clonotype was observed at least ten times. The J gene is TRBJ2-3, the V gene TRBV10-1; D remains unclear. Germline V gene data show CDR1 as WNHNN and CDR2 as SYGVQD (reference sequence). The V gene lost 3 bases and the J gene lost 6 bases, with 7 bases spanning the gap. CDR3 size: 12 residues. The CDR3 reads CASSEPGDTQYF. DNA of the CDR3: TGCGCCAGCAGTGAACCCGGGGATACGCAGTATTTT.

This clonotype was recorded many times. V and J are TRBV20-1 and TRBJ1-1; tentatively, D is TRBD1 (6 bases). Trimming cost V 6 bases and J 6 bases, with 17 bases left between them. The CDR3 spans 13 residues. Germline values: CDR1 DFQATT, CDR2 SNEGSKA (reference sequence). DNA of the CDR3: TGCAGTGCGCCTGACAGGTTACTTTCTGAAGCTTTCTTT. Translated, it gives CSAPDRLLSEAFF.

In this sample, this clonotype turned up many times. The CDR3 reads CARTHLYHQPQHF. The CDR3 bases are TGTGCCAGGACCCACCTTTACCATCAGCCCCAGCATTTT. This rearrangement joins TRBV6-4 to TRBJ1-5; D gene uncertain. Per the germline V gene, CDR1 is MRHNA and CDR2 is SNTAGT. There are 13 residues in the CDR3. Trimming removed 9 bases from V and 5 bases from J, with 14 bases in between.

This clonotype occurred many times. The CDR3 coding sequence is TGTGCCAGCTCACCATCAGCGGGAGTGGCCAACGTCCTGACTTTC. It codes for CASSPSAGVANVLTF. The gene calls are TRBV18 and TRBJ2-6, with 8 bases identical to TRBD2. CDR3 size: 15 residues. Trimming cost V 2 bases and J 6 bases; bases outside gene matches: 3. Germline CDR1 reads KGHSH; CDR2 reads LQKENI.

There are a few counts of this clonotype. The CDR3 region is CASSVDNYTNPTDTQYF. The DNA of the CDR3 is TGTGCCAGCAGCGTAGACAACTACACTAACCCCACAGATACGCAGTATTTT. V usage is TRBV9 and J usage is TRBJ2-3; D not resolved. The CDR3 loop spans 17 amino acids. V lost 0 bases and J lost 2, with 16 bases in between. Germline V lookup: CDR1 SGDLS, CDR2 YYNGEE.

This clonotype was recorded at least ten times. The rearrangement links TRBV7-9 to TRBJ2-4; possible D gene TRBD1, 6 bases. Germline V CDR1 and CDR2: SEHNR, FQNEAQ (reference sequence). Trimming removed 5 bases from V and 5 bases from J, with 10 bases in between. This CDR3 region has 13 residues. The CDR3 reads CASSRGNQNIQYF. CDR3 nucleotide sequence: TGTGCCAGCAGCAGGGGGAACCAAAACATTCAGTACTTC.

This clonotype was observed at least ten times. This chain uses TRBV7-9 with TRBJ1-6; D remains ambiguous. CDR1 and CDR2 from the germline V gene are SEHNR and FQNEAQ (reference sequence). The CDR3 consists of 11 residues. V was cut by 4 bases and J by 6 bases, with 1 base left in between. CDR3 nucleotides: TGTGCCAGCAGCTCTAATTCACCCCTCCACTTT. Its translation is CASSSNSPLHF.